These 18 T cell receptor beta chains came from one sample sequenced in a study of blood T cell repertoires in COVID-19. This table comes from immunoSEQ multiplex PCR, and its TCRdb copy is limited to in-frame clones, with some not included. This table has about 210,000 clones, 84% appearing once. Sequencing was done on a sample of peripheral blood. The source is a woman aged 80 or over with COVID-19, enrolled during active disease.

The genes are TRBV3-1 (or the pseudogene TRBV3-2) and TRBJ1-2; a weak D match, TRBD1 (5 bases). The germline V gene has CDR1 LGHDT and CDR2 YNNKEL (reference sequence). The V end lost 1 base, the J end lost 6 bases, and 9 bases lay between the germline ends. This CDR3 contains 13 residues. The CDR3 DNA reads as TGTGCCAGCAGCCAAGGAGACAGTGATGGCTACACCTTC. Its protein product is CASSQGDSDGYTF.

Here the CDR3 reads CASSLAQGGYNEQFF. In DNA, the CDR3 is TGTGCCAGCAGCTTAGCCCAGGGGGGATACAATGAGCAGTTCTTC. The chain uses TRBV7-2 and TRBJ2-1; tentatively, D is TRBD1 (7 bases). CDR3 size: 15 residues. V was shortened by 0 bases and J by 4 bases, with 10 bases between the two germline ends. The germline V gene has CDR1 SGHTA and CDR2 FQGNSA.

The rearrangement joins TRBV9 to TRBJ2-2; TRBD1 aligns across 10 bases. V gave up 4 bases and J gave up 10 bases; unmatched junction bases: 10. Germline lookup yields CDR1 SGDLS and CDR2 YYNGEE. The CDR3 extends over 15 amino acids. The CDR3 is CASSIQPGQGKELFF. The CDR3 DNA is TGTGCCAGCAGCATTCAACCGGGACAGGGGAAGGAGCTGTTTTTT.

The chain uses TRBV5-1 and TRBJ1-4; the D gene is possibly TRBD1 (6 bases). The CDR3 sequence is 13 residues long. In germline, CDR1 is SGHRS, CDR2 YFSETQ. Trimming took 7 bases from V and 8 from J, leaving 15 bases between them. In nucleotides, the CDR3 is TGCGCCAGCGGGGACACGGTTACGGAAAAACTGTTTTTT. It specifies CASGDTVTEKLFF.

This chain connects TRBV7-9 to TRBJ1-4, with D possibly TRBD1 on 5 matching bases. CDR3 length: 16 amino acids. The germline V and J ends were trimmed by 3 bases and 8 bases, with 19 bases remaining between them. CDR1 SEHNR and CDR2 FQNEAQ come from the germline V gene (reference sequence). Written as DNA, the CDR3 is TGTGCCAGCAGCTTTTGGGGCGCCAAGGGGTGGGAAAAACTGTTTTTT. It codes for CASSFWGAKGWEKLFF.

V and J are TRBV7-3 and TRBJ1-1; D unresolved. Trimming removed 5 bases at V and 1 base at J, with 8 bases between. CDR1 SGHTA and CDR2 FQGTGA come from the germline V gene. The CDR3 consists of 13 residues. This chain's CDR3 is CASSPQTNTEAFF. In DNA, the CDR3 is TGTGCCAGCAGCCCACAAACGAACACTGAAGCTTTCTTT. Complete variable domain (other parts from reference TRBV7-3 and TRBJ1-1): GAGVSQTPSNKVTEKGKYVELRCDPISGHTALYWYRQSLGQGPEFLIYFQGTGAADDSGLPNDRFFAVRPEGSVSTLKIQRTERGDSAVYLCASSPQTNTEAFFGQGTRLTVV.

This clone was observed a handful of times. The J gene is TRBJ2-3, the V gene TRBV4-2; TRBD2 aligns across 9 bases. V dropped 4 bases and J dropped 2; count of bases not matched to a gene: 4. The CDR3 runs 15 residues. Looked up from germline, CDR1 is LGHNA and CDR2 is YNFKEQ. The CDR3 loop reads CASSLGLAFTDTQYF. The CDR3 DNA is TGTGCCAGCAGCCTCGGACTAGCGTTCACAGATACGCAGTATTTT.

The chain recombines TRBV25-1 with TRBJ2-2; 11 positions match TRBD2. The CDR3 runs to 16 residues. Germline CDR1 is MGHDK and CDR2 is SYGVNS. V lost 4 bases, J lost 2 bases, and 3 bases stayed unmatched. The CDR3 DNA is TGTGCCAGCAGTGTGACTAGCGGGATAAACACCGGGGAGCTGTTTTTT. This codes for CASSVTSGINTGELFF.

V and J are TRBV28 and TRBJ2-1; 7 nucleotides line up with TRBD2. CDR1 is MDHEN and CDR2 is SYDVKM in the germline V gene. The V gene end was trimmed by 5 bases and the J gene end by 2 bases; junction bases not matched to a gene: 12. This CDR3 is built from 17 residues. The CDR3 is CASSPPRRLATYNEQFF. The CDR3 nucleotides read TGTGCCAGCAGTCCCCCGAGGAGACTAGCCACCTACAATGAGCAGTTCTTC. Full variable domain (missing parts from reference TRBV28 and TRBJ2-1): DVKVTQSSRYLVKRTGEKVFLECVQDMDHENMFWYRQDPGLGLRLIYFSYDVKMKEKGDIPEGYSVSREKKERFSLILESASTNQTSMYLCASSPPRRLATYNEQFFGPGTRLTVL.

V usage is TRBV19 and J usage is TRBJ2-1; 11 bases agree with TRBD1. CDR1 is LNHDA and CDR2 is SQIVND in the germline V gene (reference sequence). The junction had 12 bases not matched to a gene; V was cut back by 5 bases and J by 9 bases. The CDR3 is made up of 16 amino acids. CDR3 region: CASSATGQGVGSEQFF. In DNA form, the CDR3 reads TGTGCCAGTAGTGCAACGGGACAGGGGGTCGGTAGTGAGCAGTTCTTC.

The V and J genes are TRBV7-6 and TRBJ2-7, with unresolved D. The V end lost 4 bases, the J end lost 7 bases, and 11 bases lay between the germline ends. This CDR3 contains 12 residues. Germline-derived CDR1 and CDR2 are SGHVS and FNYEAQ. The CDR3 protein is CASSSTQVEQYF. The CDR3 region has the DNA TGTGCCAGCAGCTCTACCCAGGTTGAGCAGTACTTC. Using reference TRBV7-6 and TRBJ2-7 for the parts outside the CDR3, the full variable domain is GAGVSQSPRYKVTKRGQDVALRCDPISGHVSLYWYRQALGQGPEFLTYFNYEAQQDKSGLPNDRFSAERPEGSISTLTIQRTEQRDSAMYRCASSSTQVEQYFGPGTRLTVT.

A note on this clone: Other nucleotide sequences in the sample specify the same CDR3. The chain combines TRBV7-9 with TRBJ1-2; 7 nucleotides line up with TRBD1. CDR1 is SEHNR and CDR2 is FQNEAQ in the germline V gene (reference sequence). J lost 7 bases, V lost 1 base, and 0 bases had no gene match. CDR3 length equals 12 residues. CDR3 nucleotides: TGTGCCAGCAGCTTAGACAGGGGTGGCTACACCTTC. This encodes CASSLDRGGYTF.

This clone was seen only a few times. V gene TRBV18 combines with J gene TRBJ1-3, with 9 positions matching TRBD1. Looked up from germline, CDR1 is KGHSH and CDR2 is LQKENI. The CDR3 contains 16 residues. Losses at the gene ends were 3 bases for V and 3 bases for J; bases not matched to a gene: 6. The CDR3 region has the DNA TGTGCCAGCTCACCGTCCGGGACAGGGAATGGAAACACCATATATTTT. Protein: CASSPSGTGNGNTIYF.

V and J are TRBV27 and TRBJ1-5; 7 nucleotides match TRBD1. The V and J ends lost 6 bases and 4 bases, in that order; junction bases with no gene match: 6. Germline loops: CDR1 MNHEY, CDR2 SMNVEV (reference sequence). The CDR3 has 14 residues. In nucleotides, the CDR3 is TGTGCCAGCAGGGCCGGGACAGCGAATCAGCCCCAGCATTTT. It translates to CASRAGTANQPQHF.

This clone was found once. V usage is TRBV3-1 (or the pseudogene TRBV3-2) and J usage is TRBJ2-7, with a tentative D call TRBD2 (6 bases). Between the trimmed V and J ends, which lost 1 base and 5 bases, there was a span of 12 bases. This CDR3 has 14 residues. Per the germline V gene, CDR1 is LGHDT and CDR2 is YNNKEL (reference sequence). The CDR3 reads CASSQGGGIDEQYF. CDR3 DNA: TGTGCCAGCAGCCAAGGCGGCGGGATAGACGAGCAGTACTTC.

V and J are TRBV5-5 and TRBJ2-2, with 9 nucleotides matching TRBD1. This CDR3 region has 15 residues. The germline CDR1 and CDR2 sequences are SGHKS and YYEKEE (reference sequence). The V gene end was trimmed by 4 bases and the J gene end by 6 bases; junction bases not matched to a gene: 7. CDR3 sequence: CASSHRDRDSGELFF. For the CDR3, the DNA is TGTGCCAGCAGCCACCGGGACAGGGATTCCGGGGAGCTGTTTTTT.

The genes are TRBV28 and TRBJ1-2, with a possible D match to TRBD1 (6 bases). The germline V gene has CDR1 MDHEN and CDR2 SYDVKM. With 5 bases removed from V and 7 bases from J, the gap between germline ends came to 8 bases. This CDR3 contains 11 residues. This CDR3 reads CASSPRGGYTF. The CDR3 DNA reads as TGTGCCAGCAGTCCCAGGGGTGGCTACACCTTC.

The J gene is TRBJ2-1, the V gene TRBV7-3; TRBD1 matches at 7 bases. This CDR3 is built from 15 residues. The junction had 3 bases not matched to a gene; V was cut back by 2 bases and J by 2 bases. The germline gives CDR1 SGHTA, CDR2 FQGTGA. DNA for the CDR3: TGTGCCAGCAGCTTAGACAGGGCAACCTACAATGAGCAGTTCTTC. Protein sequence: CASSLDRATYNEQFF.